The present entry profiles one TCR beta chain with its context. No antigen is known for it. This specimen belongs to a study of OX40 agonist ivuxolimab in advanced cancers. Background on the study: Dose-escalation patients' cancers were hepatocellular carcinoma, melanoma, renal cell or head and neck cancer. The dose-escalation cohort was about 83% male, with a mean age of 60 years, ranging roughly 23 to 85. Under the entry rules, prior anti-PD-1, anti-PD-L1 or anti-CTLA-4 therapy was allowed, and roughly 39% had some. Notes on the study in general: Several nonresponders also turned out to have low normalized T-cell clonal expansion.

The assay was immunoSEQ multiplex PCR, and TCRdb's table has in-frame clones only and misses some. The sample lists tens of thousands of clones; more than 85% were seen once. J was trimmed by 2 bases and V by 6 bases; bases with no gene match: 18. Germline V gene sequence: CDR1 MNHEY, CDR2 SMNVEV (reference sequence). The CDR3 has 19 residues. The material was CD4+ or CD8+ T cells sorted from blood, obtained in a trial of the OX40 agonist ivuxolimab. The chain joins TRBV27 to TRBJ1-5, with TRBD1 identical over 8 bases. The receptor was derived from an adult with an advanced solid tumor such as melanoma, head and neck, liver or kidney cancer. The CDR3 DNA follows: TGTGCCAGCAGGGCCCTCTGGGCAGGGGGCGGCGGAGGCAATCAGCCCCAGCATTTT. Protein sequence: CASRALWAGGGGGNQPQHF.